The 22 T cell receptor beta chains below come from one sample, sequenced in a study of blood T cell repertoires in COVID-19. Repertoires were generated with immunoSEQ multiplex PCR, while TCRdb's copy carries only in-frame clones and drops some. This sample has 280,000 or so clones, with approximately 83% found just once. The sequenced material came from PBMCs or T cells enriched from blood (not recorded which). The receptor set was obtained from a young man who had recovered from COVID-19.

The V gene is TRBV7-8, the J gene TRBJ1-1; possible D gene TRBD1, 5 bases. V lost 5 bases, J lost 0 bases, and 13 bases lay in between. This CDR3 has 15 residues. Looked up from germline, CDR1 is SGHVS and CDR2 is FQNEAQ. For the CDR3, the DNA is TGTGCCAGCAGCCCGCTATGGGGCATGAACACTGAAGCTTTCTTT. Protein: CASSPLWGMNTEAFF. Based on the CDR3 plus reference TRBV7-8 and TRBJ1-1, the full variable domain is GAGVSQSPRYKVAKRGQDVALRCDPISGHVSLFWYQQALGQGPEFLTYFQNEAQLDKSGLPSDRFFAERPEGSVSTLKIQRTQQEDSAVYLCASSPLWGMNTEAFFGQGTRLTVV.

The chain has TRBV5-1 and TRBJ2-7, with 9 bases that match TRBD1. The J segment lost 5 bases and the V segment lost 5 bases, leaving 5 bases of the junction unmatched. The germline gives CDR1 SGHRS, CDR2 YFSETQ. The CDR3 is 13 residues long. The CDR3 bases are TGCGCCAGCAGTCGGGACAGGGTCCACGAGCAGTACTTC. Residues: CASSRDRVHEQYF.

In its sample, this clone was seen a few times. The chain joins TRBV6-4 to TRBJ1-5, with D possibly TRBD1 on 6 matching bases. Germline V gives CDR1 MRHNA, CDR2 SNTAGT. CDR3 length: 12 residues. V gave up 11 bases and J gave up 6 bases, with 14 bases separating them. The CDR3 DNA sequence: TGTGCCGGGGGGGCGACTACTCAGCCCCAGCATTTT. This translates into CAGGATTQPQHF.

The chain links TRBV5-6 to TRBJ1-2, with 7 bases matching TRBD1. CDR1 and CDR2 (germline): SGHDT, YYEEEE. This CDR3 has 18 amino acids. V lost 4 bases and J lost 0; bases outside the gene matches: 15. CDR3 sequence: CASSRERFTGDSNYGYTF. CDR3 bases: TGTGCCAGCAGCCGCGAGAGGTTCACAGGGGATTCTAACTATGGCTACACCTTC.

The V and J genes are TRBV5-5 and TRBJ1-6; a weak D match, TRBD1 (5 bases). The length of the CDR3 is 17 residues. The V gene lost 0 bases and the J gene lost 4 bases, with 14 bases spanning the gap. Germline V gives CDR1 SGHKS, CDR2 YYEKEE (reference sequence). This CDR3 reads CASSLVTRQQYNSPLHF. The CDR3 DNA sequence: TGTGCCAGCAGCTTGGTCACGCGACAGCAATATAATTCACCCCTCCACTTT.

CDR3: CSVLPLETQYF. CDR3 sequence (DNA): TGCAGTGTACTGCCCCTAGAGACCCAGTACTTC. The chain recombines TRBV20-1 with TRBJ2-5; no definite D call. The V gene lost 7 bases and the J gene lost 4 bases, with 10 bases spanning the gap. The CDR3 is 11 residues long. Germline loops: CDR1 DFQATT, CDR2 SNEGSKA (reference sequence).

About this clone: The identical CDR3 is also encoded by other nucleotide sequences in the sample. The chain couples TRBV5-1 to TRBJ1-1, with D hard to call. The germline V and J ends were trimmed by 0 bases and 4 bases, with 10 bases remaining between them. CDR1 and CDR2 (germline): SGHRS, YFSETQ. The length of the CDR3 is 14 residues. As DNA, the CDR3 is TGCGCCAGCAGCTTGGTGCCGGGAGGCACTGAAGCTTTCTTT. Protein: CASSLVPGGTEAFF.

J is TRBJ2-3 and V is TRBV5-4, with TRBD2 matching 14 bases. Germline assignment: CDR1 SGHNT and CDR2 YYREEE (reference sequence). There are 17 residues in the CDR3. V was clipped by 4 bases and J by 2 bases; unmatched bases: 6. The CDR3: CASSLRLAGGPTDTQYF. The CDR3 region has the DNA TGTGCCAGCAGCCTCCGACTAGCGGGGGGGCCCACAGATACGCAGTATTTT.

The CDR3 loop is CASSPQGAGGNTIYF. CDR3 DNA: TGTGCCAGCTCACCACAGGGGGCAGGTGGAAACACCATATATTTT. The chain joins TRBV18 to TRBJ1-3; 7 bases fit TRBD1. Germline V gene data show CDR1 as KGHSH and CDR2 as LQKENI. This CDR3 is built from 15 residues. J lost 3 bases, V lost 1 base, and 3 bases had no gene match.

The V call is TRBV5-1, the J call TRBJ1-4; tentatively, D is TRBD1 (5 bases). V gave up 2 bases and J gave up 0 bases, with 14 bases separating them. There are 17 residues in the CDR3. The germline gives CDR1 SGHRS, CDR2 YFSETQ. In DNA, the CDR3 is TGCGCCAGCAGCTTTCAAGGAGGGGATACAACTAATGAAAAACTGTTTTTT. Encoded protein: CASSFQGGDTTNEKLFF.

The J gene is TRBJ1-2, the V gene TRBV10-3, with 8 bases aligning to TRBD1. The CDR3 spans 14 residues. Germline CDR1 reads ENHRY; CDR2 reads SYGVKD. V dropped 3 bases and J dropped 7; count of bases not matched to a gene: 7. DNA for the CDR3: TGTGCCATCAGTGACGGGACAGGAGCTGCTGGCTACACCTTC. This gives the protein CAISDGTGAAGYTF.

V and J are TRBV7-9 and TRBJ1-4; the D gene is possibly TRBD1 (6 bases). The V end was cut by 4 bases, the J end by 8 bases, with 11 bases between. Germline assignment: CDR1 SEHNR and CDR2 FQNEAQ (reference sequence). This CDR3 is built from 13 residues. The CDR3 spells CASSSRTDEKLFF. The DNA of the CDR3 is TGTGCCAGCAGCTCCCGGACAGACGAAAAACTGTTTTTT.

In this sample, this clone turned up a few times. This chain links TRBV3-1 (or the pseudogene TRBV3-2) with TRBJ2-5; TRBD1 agrees at 7 bases. V was pared by 7 bases and J by 1 base, with 6 bases of the junction left unmatched. CDR3 length: 14 residues. The germline gives CDR1 LGHDT, CDR2 YNNKEL (reference sequence). This CDR3 is CASTRQGVQETQYF. In DNA form, the CDR3 reads TGTGCCAGCACAAGACAGGGTGTCCAAGAGACCCAGTACTTC.

The rearrangement joins TRBV7-8 to TRBJ1-1; perhaps TRBD1 as D (5 bases). Between the trimmed V and J ends, which lost 1 base and 6 bases, there was a span of 15 bases. Germline CDR1 reads SGHVS; CDR2 reads FQNEAQ. This CDR3 spans 15 amino acids. This chain's CDR3 is CASSLVGQGKPEAFF. Here the CDR3 DNA reads TGTGCCAGCAGCTTAGTCGGGCAGGGTAAGCCTGAAGCTTTCTTT.

The V gene is TRBV2, the J gene TRBJ1-1; D is perhaps TRBD1 (5 bases). This CDR3 comprises 18 residues. V was clipped by 2 bases and J by 1 base, with 20 bases between them. Germline CDR1 and CDR2: SNHLY and FYNNEI. Written as DNA, the CDR3 is TGTGCCAGCAGTGAACTCCAGGTCAGGGTTACCACGAACACTGAAGCTTTCTTT. Its protein product is CASSELQVRVTTNTEAFF.

CDR3 loop: CASSLVVSYEQYF. The CDR3, as DNA: TGTGCCAGCAGCTTAGTTGTATCCTACGAGCAGTACTTC. The J gene is TRBJ2-7, the V gene TRBV7-8; D ambiguous. V was trimmed by 1 base and J by 1 base, leaving 5 bases between them. The V gene's germline CDR1 is SGHVS and CDR2 FQNEAQ. The CDR3 extends over 13 amino acids.

The rearrangement links TRBV18 to TRBJ2-5, with D tentatively TRBD2 (5 bases). V was cut by 4 bases and J by 4 bases, with 10 bases left in between. CDR1 is KGHSH and CDR2 is LQKENI in the germline V gene. The CDR3 has 13 residues. CDR3 sequence: CASSLNEGETQYF. CDR3 bases: TGTGCCAGCTCACTTAACGAGGGAGAGACCCAGTACTTC.

This chain connects TRBV10-2 to TRBJ1-1, with 9 bases fitting TRBD1. The CDR3 runs to 14 residues. Looked up from germline, CDR1 is WSHSY and CDR2 is SAAADI. The V segment lost 6 bases and the J segment 8 bases; nucleotides outside the gene matches: 10. The CDR3, as DNA: TGCGCCAGCAGCCTACCACAGGGGGCGGGGGAAGCTTTCTTT. Its translation is CASSLPQGAGEAFF.

The chain has TRBV15 and TRBJ1-5; D is unresolved. Germline V gene lookup returns CDR1 LNHNV and CDR2 YYDKDF (reference sequence). V was cut by 1 base and J by 5 bases, with 6 bases left in between. The CDR3 extends over 13 amino acids. The CDR3 here is CATSRGGDQPQHF. CDR3 coding DNA: TGTGCCACCAGCAGAGGAGGCGATCAGCCCCAGCATTTT.

This clone was observed a single time. The rearrangement uses TRBV2 and TRBJ1-1; 7 nucleotides line up with TRBD1. J was trimmed by 10 bases and V by 7 bases; bases with no gene match: 6. The germline CDR1 and CDR2 sequences are SNHLY and FYNNEI. The CDR3 extends over 11 amino acids. The DNA for the CDR3 is TGTGCCAGCATGGCAGGGGGTTTAGCTTTCTTT. As protein: CASMAGGLAFF.

The chain joins TRBV19 to TRBJ2-3; 10 bases are shared with TRBD2. This CDR3 contains 17 residues. Germline V lookup: CDR1 LNHDA, CDR2 SQIVND (reference sequence). Trimming at V came to 3 bases and at J to 1 base, leaving 7 bases not matched to a gene. In nucleotides, the CDR3 is TGTGCCAGTAGTATTAGGTTTACTAGCGGGGGCACAGATACGCAGTATTTT. Translating gives CASSIRFTSGGTDTQYF.

The V call is TRBV5-1, the J call TRBJ1-5; D is unresolved. The length of the CDR3 is 14 residues. CDR1 and CDR2 from the germline V gene are SGHRS and YFSETQ. The V and J ends lost 0 bases and 4 bases respectively, with 8 bases between them. CDR3 region: CASSLESGNQPQHF. CDR3 DNA: TGCGCCAGCAGCTTGGAGTCAGGTAATCAGCCCCAGCATTTT.